The clone carrying this TCR beta chain was recorded many times. Antigen unknown. Via MiXCR, TCRdb re-called the 5' RACE reads, giving one row per CDR3 protein. The data contain roughly 100,000 distinct CDR3 sequences, 10% to 14% of them singletons. There are 16 residues in the CDR3. The data were obtained in a study of neurological immune-mediated disorders. Time point: longitudinal time-point 3. Study-level findings and limits: Levels of TCR clonal expansion peaked in HTLV-1-associated myelopathy and reached their lowest in multiple sclerosis, under those of healthy controls.

The receptor was derived from a female donor with HTLV-1-associated myelopathy (HAM/TSP). The chain is built from TRBV21-1 and TRBJ1-5; the table's D gene call, TRBD1, was not cross checked with the DNA. TRBV21-1 is a known pseudogene. Sequencing was carried out using PBMCs. CDR3 DNA sequence: TGTGCCAGCCCACACCAAGACAGGGGGCAGGATCAGCCCCAGCATTTT. Amino acid sequence: CASPHQDRGQDQPQHF.